These T cell receptor beta chains were read from a single sample in a study of blood T cell repertoires in COVID-19. Assay: immunoSEQ multiplex PCR; the TCRdb copy retains only in-frame clones and omits some. The sample shows roughly 54,000 clones, roughly nine tenths of them seen only once. Sequencing was carried out using peripheral blood. These receptors were taken from a woman between 55 and 75 years old with active or convalescent COVID-19. CDR3s include the opening cysteine and the closing phenylalanine or tryptophan. A D gene is named only where the DNA matches it firmly. Expanded clones are given a class, and other clones once, few, many or no size at all.

d_gene: .; j_gene: TRBJ1-1; abundance: .; v_gene: TRBV9; CDR3aa: CASSVGRGNTEAFF; CDR3nt: TGTGCCAGCAGCGTAGGTAGGGGGAACACTGAAGCTTTCTTT
d_gene: .; j_gene: TRBJ1-1; abundance: .; v_gene: TRBV19; CDR3aa: CASIGGIMNTEAFF; CDR3nt: TGTGCCAGTATAGGGGGAATTATGAACACTGAAGCTTTCTTT
d_gene: TRBD1; j_gene: TRBJ1-6; abundance: .; v_gene: TRBV19; CDR3aa: CASSTGQGKSPLHF; CDR3nt: TGTGCCAGTAGTACGGGACAGGGAAAATCACCCCTCCACTTT
d_gene: .; j_gene: TRBJ2-7; abundance: .; v_gene: TRBV5-1; CDR3aa: CASSLDSYREQYF; CDR3nt: TGCGCCAGCAGCTTGGACTCCTATCGCGAGCAGTACTTC
d_gene: .; j_gene: TRBJ1-3; abundance: .; v_gene: TRBV5-1; CDR3aa: CASSWSTTTSGGNTIYF; CDR3nt: TGCGCCAGCAGCTGGTCGACAACCACTTCAGGTGGAAACACCATATATTTT
d_gene: .; j_gene: TRBJ2-7; abundance: .; v_gene: TRBV7-2; CDR3aa: CASSLSAYEQYF; CDR3nt: TGTGCCAGCAGCTTAAGCGCTTACGAGCAGTACTTC
d_gene: .; j_gene: TRBJ2-3; abundance: .; v_gene: TRBV20-1; CDR3aa: CSASGLASTDTQYF; CDR3nt: TGCAGTGCTAGTGGTCTAGCAAGCACAGATACGCAGTATTTT
d_gene: TRBD2; j_gene: TRBJ2-2; abundance: .; v_gene: TRBV6-6; CDR3aa: CASSRSGLAGGNTGELFF; CDR3nt: TGTGCCAGCAGTCGATCGGGACTAGCGGGAGGCAACACCGGGGAGCTGTTTTTT
d_gene: .; j_gene: TRBJ1-1; abundance: .; v_gene: TRBV9; CDR3aa: CASSPPGTSEAFF; CDR3nt: TGTGCCAGCAGCCCCCCAGGGACTTCAGAAGCTTTCTTT
d_gene: TRBD1; j_gene: TRBJ1-1; abundance: .; v_gene: TRBV5-4; CDR3aa: CASSAGTGGRAEAFF; CDR3nt: TGTGCCAGCAGCGCTGGGACAGGGGGCAGAGCTGAAGCTTTCTTT
d_gene: .; j_gene: TRBJ2-1; abundance: .; v_gene: TRBV9; CDR3aa: CASSPSMGQYNEQFF; CDR3nt: TGTGCCAGCAGCCCCTCTATGGGGCAATACAATGAGCAGTTCTTC
d_gene: .; j_gene: TRBJ2-2; abundance: .; v_gene: TRBV6-5; CDR3aa: CASRQGGNTGELFF; CDR3nt: TGTGCCAGCAGACAGGGCGGGAACACCGGGGAGCTGTTTTTT
d_gene: .; j_gene: TRBJ2-7; abundance: .; v_gene: TRBV6-6; CDR3aa: CASRSRDNYEQYF; CDR3nt: TGTGCCAGCAGAAGCCGGGACAACTACGAGCAGTACTTC
d_gene: .; j_gene: TRBJ1-2; abundance: .; v_gene: TRBV30; CDR3aa: CAWHRPRYGYTF; CDR3nt: TGTGCCTGGCACAGGCCCCGGTATGGCTACACCTTC
d_gene: .; j_gene: TRBJ1-3; abundance: once; v_gene: TRBV6-5; CDR3aa: CASPEGYTGNTIYF; CDR3nt: TGTGCCAGCCCGGAGGGTTACACTGGAAACACCATATATTTT
d_gene: TRBD1; j_gene: TRBJ1-5; abundance: .; v_gene: TRBV5-1; CDR3aa: CASSSKGGDQPQHF; CDR3nt: TGCGCCAGCAGTAGTAAAGGGGGCGATCAGCCCCAGCATTTT
d_gene: .; j_gene: TRBJ2-3; abundance: .; v_gene: TRBV24-1; CDR3aa: CATSVQSDTQYF; CDR3nt: TGTGCCACCAGTGTCCAGTCGGATACGCAGTATTTT
d_gene: .; j_gene: TRBJ1-5; abundance: .; v_gene: TRBV19; CDR3aa: CASSIEGWGDQPQHF; CDR3nt: TGTGCCAGTAGTATCGAGGGATGGGGGGATCAGCCCCAGCATTTT
d_gene: .; j_gene: TRBJ1-1; abundance: .; v_gene: TRBV4-3; CDR3aa: CASSQTPGTEAFF; CDR3nt: TGCGCCAGCAGCCAGACCCCAGGTACTGAAGCTTTCTTT
d_gene: TRBD1; j_gene: TRBJ2-7; abundance: .; v_gene: TRBV6-5; CDR3aa: CASSRGQGPNYEQYF; CDR3nt: TGTGCCAGCAGTCGCGGACAGGGGCCAAACTACGAGCAGTACTTC
d_gene: .; j_gene: TRBJ2-7; abundance: .; v_gene: TRBV18; CDR3aa: CASSPEQWAYEQYF; CDR3nt: TGTGCCAGCTCACCTGAACAGTGGGCCTACGAGCAGTACTTC
d_gene: .; j_gene: TRBJ2-4; abundance: .; v_gene: TRBV4-2; CDR3aa: CASSHGLGGRNIQYF; CDR3nt: TGTGCCAGCAGCCATGGGCTTGGAGGGCGAAACATTCAGTACTTC
d_gene: TRBD1; j_gene: TRBJ2-2; abundance: .; v_gene: TRBV2; CDR3aa: CASSLQGGQGMRIGELFF; CDR3nt: TGTGCCAGCAGTCTTCAGGGGGGACAGGGGATGAGGATCGGGGAGCTGTTTTTT
d_gene: TRBD1; j_gene: TRBJ2-7; abundance: .; v_gene: TRBV28; CDR3aa: CASRGQGATYEQYF; CDR3nt: TGTGCCAGCAGAGGACAGGGGGCTACCTACGAGCAGTACTTC
d_gene: .; j_gene: TRBJ1-4; abundance: .; v_gene: TRBV3-1/TRBV3-2; CDR3aa: CASSQRAPGTNEKLFF; CDR3nt: TGTGCCAGCAGCCAAAGGGCCCCGGGGACTAATGAAAAACTGTTTTTT
d_gene: TRBD1; j_gene: TRBJ1-5; abundance: .; v_gene: TRBV30; CDR3aa: CAWSVGLDRGNQPQHF; CDR3nt: TGTGCCTGGAGTGTAGGACTAGACAGGGGGAATCAGCCCCAGCATTTT
d_gene: .; j_gene: TRBJ1-4; abundance: .; v_gene: TRBV18; CDR3aa: CASSPGDMLNEKLFF; CDR3nt: TGTGCCAGCTCACCGGGGGACATGCTAAATGAAAAACTGTTTTTT
d_gene: TRBD1; j_gene: TRBJ1-2; abundance: .; v_gene: TRBV4-1; CDR3aa: CASSQGWDRGHYGYTF; CDR3nt: TGCGCCAGCAGCCAAGGTTGGGACAGGGGGCATTATGGCTACACCTTC
d_gene: TRBD1; j_gene: TRBJ1-2; abundance: .; v_gene: TRBV10-3; CDR3aa: CAIREDRGSYGYTF; CDR3nt: TGTGCCATCAGAGAGGACAGGGGGAGTTATGGCTACACCTTC
d_gene: TRBD1; j_gene: TRBJ1-2; abundance: once; v_gene: TRBV27; CDR3aa: CASSLLGTGDGYTF; CDR3nt: TGTGCCAGCAGTTTATTGGGGACAGGGGACGGCTACACCTTC
d_gene: .; j_gene: TRBJ2-1; abundance: .; v_gene: TRBV5-5; CDR3aa: CASSLITSKGSEQFF; CDR3nt: TGTGCCAGCAGCTTAATAACTAGCAAGGGTAGTGAGCAGTTCTTC